This T cell receptor beta chain was recorded in a study of regulatory T cells in long-lasting Graves disease. Study-wide points: Persistent disease exhibited a predilection for TRBV28, TRBJ1-2 and TRBJ2-5. Thyroid tissue went unexamined; only peripheral blood was analyzed.

Germline lookup yields CDR1 DFQATT and CDR2 SNEGSKA (reference sequence). The CDR3 loop spans 13 amino acids. Trimming removed 3 bases from V and 4 bases from J, with 10 bases in between. This clonotype was found many times. Its antigen remains unidentified. For TCR beta, libraries came from iRepertoire HTBI primers and Arm-PCR of CDR3 regions. TCRdb used MiXCR to reprocess the multiplex PCR reads, holding one entry per CDR3 protein. The top ten clones hold approximately 14% of a sample with roughly 250,000 distinct CDR3 sequences, 15% to 20% of them seen once. The sample's time point: newly diagnosed GD, antithyroid drugs for less than 3 months. TCR sequences were obtained from RNA taken from PBMCs. The sample was also reused in another study, on T cells in Graves' hyperthyroidism and ophthalmopathy.

The chain joins TRBV20-1 to TRBJ1-5; D not resolved. The receptor was derived from a woman aged 25 to 39 with Graves disease. The sample here was peripheral blood mononuclear cells (PBMCs), taken at new diagnosis, from a patient treated with antithyroid drugs. This CDR3 reads CSARADRNQPQHF. The CDR3 DNA follows: TGCAGTGCTAGGGCCGACCGTAATCAGCCCCAGCATTTT.